The 5 T cell receptor beta chains presented below share a single source sample, sequenced in a study of cytomegalovirus exposure and HLA in healthy donors. The PCR had 60 Vbeta and 13 Jbeta primers. Some clones are missing from TCRdb's copy, which holds only in-frame ones; the method was immunoSEQ multiplex PCR. Altogether 99,000 or so clones are present, around three quarters being singletons, with the ten largest covering over 15%. Material for sequencing was PBMCs. The receptors originated from a man aged 60 to 75 in good health and CMV-seropositive.

The chain joins TRBV5-4 to TRBJ1-1, with 8 bases matching TRBD1. Germline CDR1 reads SGHNT; CDR2 reads YYREEE (reference sequence). The V gene end was trimmed by 3 bases and the J gene end by 1 base; junction bases not matched to a gene: 2. The CDR3 covers 14 residues. In DNA, the CDR3 is TGTGCCAGCAGCTCCGGACAGGGGAACACTGAAGCTTTCTTT. Translating gives CASSSGQGNTEAFF.

This chain connects TRBV7-2 to TRBJ2-7; the D gene is possibly TRBD1 (6 bases). This CDR3 spans 12 amino acids. Looked up from germline, CDR1 is SGHTA and CDR2 is FQGNSA. V lost 5 bases to trimming and J lost 4 bases, with 9 bases between them. Here the CDR3 DNA reads TGTGCCAGCAGCCGGACAGCTTACGAGCAGTACTTC. Translated: CASSRTAYEQYF. Full variable domain (remainder filled in from reference TRBV7-2 and TRBJ2-7): GAGVSQSPSNKVTEKGKDVELRCDPISGHTALYWYRQSLGQGLEFLIYFQGNSAPDKSGLPSDRFSAERTGGSVSTLTIQRTQQEDSAVYLCASSRTAYEQYFGPGTRLTVT.

CDR3 nucleotide sequence: TGTGCCAGCTCACCTTTGACTAGCGGGGAAACAGATACGCAGTATTTT. It yields the protein CASSPLTSGETDTQYF. The V and J genes are TRBV18 and TRBJ2-3; 11 bases fit TRBD2. The CDR3 is 16 residues long. The ends lost 3 bases at V and 3 bases at J; junction bases unmatched: 5. Germline loops: CDR1 KGHSH, CDR2 LQKENI.

J is TRBJ2-3 and V is TRBV7-6; D might be TRBD2 (5 bases). The length of the CDR3 is 15 residues. V lost 3 bases, J lost 5 bases, and 15 bases lay in between. The germline gives CDR1 SGHVS, CDR2 FNYEAQ. The CDR3 region has the DNA TGTGCCAGCAGCTTTCGTCGGGGTTTGGGAGATACGCAGTATTTT. It yields the protein CASSFRRGLGDTQYF.

A single count supports this clone. CDR3 coding DNA: TGCGCCAGCAGCGCCGGGACAGGGGTCGATCAGCCCCAGCATTTT. Protein: CASSAGTGVDQPQHF. The chain is built from TRBV5-1 and TRBJ1-5; 10 nucleotides agree with TRBD1. The V gene's germline CDR1 is SGHRS and CDR2 YFSETQ. Unmatched junction bases numbered 6, after V lost 4 bases and J lost 5 bases. The CDR3 extends over 15 amino acids. Drawing the rest from reference TRBV5-1 and TRBJ1-5, the complete variable domain is KAGVTQTPRYLIKTRGQQVTLSCSPISGHRSVSWYQQTPGQGLQFLFEYFSETQRNKGNFPGRFSGRQFSNSRSEMNVSTLELGDSALYLCASSAGTGVDQPQHFGDGTRLSIL.